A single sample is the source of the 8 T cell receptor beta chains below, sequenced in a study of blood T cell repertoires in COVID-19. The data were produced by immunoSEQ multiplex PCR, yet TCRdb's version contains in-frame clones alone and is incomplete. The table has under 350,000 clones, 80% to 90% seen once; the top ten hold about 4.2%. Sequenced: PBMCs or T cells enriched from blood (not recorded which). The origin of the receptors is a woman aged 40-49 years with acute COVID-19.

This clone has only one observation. Here the CDR3 reads CASSKGLAVQSSYNEQFF. The CDR3, as DNA: TGTGCCAGCAGCAAAGGACTAGCGGTTCAGAGCTCCTACAATGAGCAGTTCTTC. The chain employs TRBV11-3 and TRBJ2-1, with 10 bases lining up with TRBD2. CDR1 and CDR2 (germline): SGHNT, YENEEA. The J segment lost 0 bases and the V segment lost 5 bases, leaving 10 bases of the junction unmatched. This CDR3 has 18 amino acids.

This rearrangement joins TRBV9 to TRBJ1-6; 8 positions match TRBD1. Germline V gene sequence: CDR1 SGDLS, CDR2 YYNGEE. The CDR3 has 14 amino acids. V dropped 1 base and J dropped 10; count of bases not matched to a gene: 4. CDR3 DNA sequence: TGTGCCAGCAGCGTACAGGGGGCAGAATCACCCCTCCACTTT. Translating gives CASSVQGAESPLHF. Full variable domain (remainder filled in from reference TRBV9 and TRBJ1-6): DSGVTQTPKHLITATGQRVTLRCSPRSGDLSVYWYQQSLDQGLQFLIQYYNGEERAKGNILERFSAQQFPDLHSELNLSSLELGDSALYFCASSVQGAESPLHFGNGTRLTVT.

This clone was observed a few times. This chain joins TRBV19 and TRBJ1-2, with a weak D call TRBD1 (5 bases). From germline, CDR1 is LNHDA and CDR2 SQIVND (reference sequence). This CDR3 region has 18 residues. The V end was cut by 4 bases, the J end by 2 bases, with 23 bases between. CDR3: CASSSLGQARGANYGYTF. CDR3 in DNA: TGTGCCAGTAGTAGCCTTGGGCAGGCCCGCGGGGCCAACTATGGCTACACCTTC.

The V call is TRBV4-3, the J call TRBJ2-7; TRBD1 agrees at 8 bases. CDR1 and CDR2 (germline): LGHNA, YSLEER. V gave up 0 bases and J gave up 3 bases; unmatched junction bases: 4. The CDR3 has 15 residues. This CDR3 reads CASSQDGTGLYEQYF. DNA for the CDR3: TGCGCCAGCAGCCAAGACGGGACAGGTCTCTACGAGCAGTACTTC.

The chain's CDR3 is CASSPQWGEETQYF. The DNA for the CDR3 is TGTGCCAGCTCACCACAATGGGGGGAAGAGACCCAGTACTTC. The V gene is TRBV18, the J gene TRBJ2-5, with TRBD2 as a possible D gene (6 bases). Germline V gene lookup returns CDR1 KGHSH and CDR2 LQKENI. CDR3 length: 14 residues. Deletions cut 1 base from V and 3 bases from J, with 9 bases between.

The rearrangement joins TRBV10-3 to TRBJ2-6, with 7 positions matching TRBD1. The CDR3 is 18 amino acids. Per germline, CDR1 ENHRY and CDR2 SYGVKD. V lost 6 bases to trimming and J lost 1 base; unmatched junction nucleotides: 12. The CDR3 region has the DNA TGTGCCATCAGGGATGGGACAGACCTTTTTTCTGGGGCCAACGTCCTGACTTTC. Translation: CAIRDGTDLFSGANVLTF.

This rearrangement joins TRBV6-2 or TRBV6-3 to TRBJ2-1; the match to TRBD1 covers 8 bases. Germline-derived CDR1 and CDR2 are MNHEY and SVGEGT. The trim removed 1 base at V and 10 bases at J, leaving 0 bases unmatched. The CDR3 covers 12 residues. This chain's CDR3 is CASSYWTGEQFF. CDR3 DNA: TGTGCCAGCAGTTACTGGACAGGGGAGCAGTTCTTC.

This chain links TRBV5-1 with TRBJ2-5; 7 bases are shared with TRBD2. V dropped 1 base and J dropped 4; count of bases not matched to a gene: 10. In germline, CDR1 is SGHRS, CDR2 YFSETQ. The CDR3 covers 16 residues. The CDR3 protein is CASSLMITGGGETQYF. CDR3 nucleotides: TGCGCCAGCAGCTTGATGATCACCGGCGGGGGAGAGACCCAGTACTTC. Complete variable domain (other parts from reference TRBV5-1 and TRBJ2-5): KAGVTQTPRYLIKTRGQQVTLSCSPISGHRSVSWYQQTPGQGLQFLFEYFSETQRNKGNFPGRFSGRQFSNSRSEMNVSTLELGDSALYLCASSLMITGGGETQYFGPGTRLLVL.